Sequencing of this TCR beta chain was carried out in a study of blood T cell repertoires in COVID-19. This table comes from immunoSEQ multiplex PCR, and its TCRdb copy is limited to in-frame clones, with some not included. The sample comprises some 360,000 clones, more than 75% of which are singletons, and over 2% rests with the top ten. V lost 5 bases to trimming and J lost 1 base, with 15 bases between them. The germline CDR1 and CDR2 sequences are MNHEY and SMNVEV (reference sequence). This CDR3 region has 16 residues. The receptor's source is a woman aged 60-75 years with COVID-19, enrolled during active disease. Source material: peripheral blood. This sequence joins TRBV27 and TRBJ2-4; D remains ambiguous. The CDR3 coding sequence is TGTGCCAGCAGTACCGGTACGACTGTGGCCAAAAACATTCAGTACTTC. It codes for CASSTGTTVAKNIQYF.